The TCR beta chain described here comes from a study of T cells in Graves' hyperthyroidism and ophthalmopathy. Amplification of TCR beta CDR3 regions used RNA as the template. Initially, a first-round RT-PCR of the TCR CDR3 employed the HTBI primer set. Each CDR3 protein gets one entry after TCRdb re-called the multiplex PCR reads with MiXCR. Of approximately 700,000 distinct CDR3 sequences in the sample, approximately 16% were seen once. Germline CDR1 MNHNS, CDR2 SASEGT. The CDR3 extends over 14 amino acids. V shed 6 bases and J 5 bases; nucleotides not matched to a gene: 8. The PBMCs were sourced from fresh peripheral blood (10 ml).

Sequencing was carried out using blood. This chain uses TRBV6-1 with TRBJ2-7, with 9 bases matching TRBD1. The TCR comes from a man aged 18 to 30 with Graves' hyperthyroidism. As DNA, the CDR3 is TGTGCCAGCAGGTTCCGGGACAGGGACAACGAGCAGTACTTC. This sequence encodes CASRFRDRDNEQYF.